This entry lists 28 T cell receptor beta chains sequenced from one sample in a study of blood T cells in healthy people across ages. Through a sample-barcoded 5' primer and a J-beta primer mix, a second PCR was run for about 6 to 12 cycles. Each CDR3 protein is one row after TCRdb ran MiXCR on the 5' RACE reads. The repertoire includes over 1,500,000 distinct CDR3 sequences, around 42% of them detected once, and about 23% sits in the top ten. Material: blood. The source of these receptors is a human donor in good health.

This chain connects TRBV7-3 to TRBJ2-1; a weak D match, TRBD2 (5 bases). CDR3 size: 13 residues. CDR1 is SGHTA, CDR2 FQGTGA, per germline. V was shortened by 5 bases and J by 8 bases, with 13 bases between the two germline ends. The CDR3 sequence is CASSATSNDEQFF. The CDR3 coding sequence is TGTGCCAGCAGCGCAACTAGTAACGATGAGCAGTTCTTC.

The CDR3: CSVEAWDRVGTDTQYF. DNA of the CDR3: TGCAGCGTTGAAGCCTGGGACAGGGTTGGCACAGATACGCAGTATTTT. The chain employs TRBV29-1 and TRBJ2-3; 9 nucleotides align to TRBD1. Germline-derived CDR1 and CDR2 are SQVTM and ANQGSEA. V lost 1 base and J lost 1; bases outside the gene matches: 6. The CDR3 is made up of 16 amino acids.

A few counts support this clonotype. The rearrangement joins TRBV15 to TRBJ2-2, with D possibly matching TRBD1 (6 bases). Trimming removed 0 bases from V and 2 bases from J, with 13 bases in between. This CDR3 contains 17 residues. CDR1 is LNHNV and CDR2 is YYDKDF in the germline V gene (reference sequence). The CDR3: CATSRDRGHGNTGELFF. The DNA for the CDR3 is TGTGCCACCAGCAGAGATAGGGGACACGGCAACACCGGGGAGCTGTTTTTT.

The V call is TRBV7-6, the J call TRBJ1-1; D uncertain. Germline CDR1 SGHVS, CDR2 FNYEAQ. V lost 5 bases, J lost 9 bases, and 13 bases lay in between. The CDR3 is 12 residues long. The CDR3 protein is CASSPMGWQAFF. CDR3 in DNA: TGTGCCAGCAGCCCTATGGGGTGGCAAGCTTTCTTT.

This clonotype was counted many times. The rearrangement joins TRBV12-3 or TRBV12-4 to TRBJ1-5, with a tentative D call TRBD1 (6 bases). The CDR3 loop spans 14 amino acids. Trimming shortened V by 0 bases and J by 6 bases, and 9 bases separated the two germline ends. The CDR3 nucleotides are TGTGCCAGCAGTTTAGCTCAGGGGACTCAGCCCCAGCATTTT. Translated: CASSLAQGTQPQHF.

This clonotype was detected many times. The genes are TRBV4-3 and TRBJ2-1; no firm D call. The CDR3 sequence is 15 residues long. Trimming shortened V by 0 bases and J by 0 bases, and 6 bases separated the two germline ends. CDR1 and CDR2 (germline): LGHNA, YSLEER. This CDR3 reads CASSQDGSSYNEQFF. The DNA for the CDR3 is TGCGCCAGCAGCCAAGACGGTAGCTCCTACAATGAGCAGTTCTTC.

The genes are TRBV10-3 and TRBJ1-3; no reliable D call. The CDR3 covers 16 residues. Trimming removed 1 base from V and 3 bases from J, with 13 bases in between. Germline V lookup: CDR1 ENHRY, CDR2 SYGVKD. The CDR3 sequence is CAISEYSGRHGNTIYF. The CDR3, as DNA: TGTGCCATCAGTGAGTACAGCGGCCGGCATGGAAACACCATATATTTT.

V and J are TRBV24-1 and TRBJ1-1; a weak D match, TRBD1 (5 bases). The CDR3 length is 13 residues. Trimming stripped 5 bases from V and 7 bases from J, with 13 bases between. Per germline, CDR1 KGHDR and CDR2 SFDVKD. For the CDR3, the DNA is TGTGCCACCAGTGCAAATGACGGGGGTGAAGCTTTCTTT. It translates to CATSANDGGEAFF.

The table lists this clonotype with a few counts. The J gene is TRBJ2-7, the V gene TRBV19, with 9 bases lining up with TRBD1. Germline values: CDR1 LNHDA, CDR2 SQIVND (reference sequence). V dropped 6 bases and J dropped 3; count of bases not matched to a gene: 9. The CDR3 has 15 residues. Here the CDR3 DNA reads TGTGCCAGTAGGAAACAGGGGGCGAGGCTCTACGAGCAGTACTTC. Its protein is CASRKQGARLYEQYF.

This clonotype was observed a handful of times. The genes are TRBV6-5 and TRBJ1-2; TRBD1 agrees at 9 bases. Germline V gene sequence: CDR1 MNHEY, CDR2 SVGAGI. The junction had 11 bases not matched to a gene; V was cut back by 6 bases and J by 6 bases. CDR3 length equals 15 residues. This CDR3 reads CASSRPGTGNDGYTF. DNA of the CDR3: TGTGCCAGCAGCCGTCCCGGGACAGGGAATGATGGCTACACCTTC.

In its sample, this clonotype was seen many times. Mismatch with germline at one junction end may stem from a read error. The CDR3 sequence: CASSLSGGDNEQFF. CDR3 DNA: TGTGCTAGCAGCCTTAGCGGGGGAGACAATGAGCAGTTCTTC. The chain employs TRBV7-7 and TRBJ2-1, with TRBD2 matching over 9 bases. CDR3 length equals 14 residues. Per germline, CDR1 SSHAT and CDR2 FNYEAQ (reference sequence).

The chain couples TRBV29-1 to TRBJ1-2; D unclear. Trimming pared 7 bases from V and 2 bases from J, leaving 11 bases between. The CDR3 has 12 residues. Germline-derived CDR1 and CDR2 are SQVTM and ANQGSEA. This CDR3 is CSGWNTNYGYTF. CDR3 sequence (DNA): TGCAGCGGTTGGAACACCAACTATGGCTACACCTTC.

The chain employs TRBV6-6 and TRBJ1-2, with D possibly TRBD1 on 6 matching bases. This CDR3 comprises 13 residues. The germline V gene has CDR1 MNHNY and CDR2 SVGAGI (reference sequence). The V end lost 7 bases, the J end lost 1 base, and 10 bases lay between the germline ends. The CDR3 protein is CASNPGDNYGYTF. The CDR3 region has the DNA TGTGCCAGCAACCCAGGGGATAACTATGGCTACACCTTC.

This clonotype was observed a handful of times. The J gene is TRBJ2-7, the V gene TRBV7-2; D call uncertain. Germline CDR1 reads SGHTA; CDR2 reads FQGNSA. The ends were cut back, 2 bases at V and 3 bases at J, with 11 bases in the middle. CDR3 length equals 14 residues. The CDR3 DNA reads as TGTGCCAGCAGCTTACAAAGTGTCGACTACGAGCAGTACTTC. Protein sequence: CASSLQSVDYEQYF.

Points on this clonotype: At one end, the junction sequence differs from germline, possibly due to a read error. The gene calls are TRBV7-9 and TRBJ2-1; TRBD1 is a possible D gene (6 bases). The CDR3 totals 14 residues. Germline V gene lookup returns CDR1 SEHNR and CDR2 FQNEAQ (reference sequence). The CDR3 coding sequence is TGTGCCAGCAGGGCAGAGATGGGGGACAATGAGCAGTTTTTC. It codes for CASRAEMGDNEQFF.

The rearrangement links TRBV5-1 to TRBJ2-3, with TRBD2 as a possible D gene (6 bases). CDR3 length: 15 amino acids. Germline-derived CDR1 and CDR2 are SGHRS and YFSETQ. Trimming shortened V by 5 bases and J by 3 bases, and 16 bases separated the two germline ends. This CDR3 is CASRSKGAGTDTQYF. The CDR3 DNA is TGCGCCAGCAGATCGAAAGGGGCGGGAACAGATACGCAGTATTTT.

V and J are TRBV18 and TRBJ2-1, with 7 bases lining up with TRBD2. The CDR3 covers 15 residues. The germline CDR1 and CDR2 sequences are KGHSH and LQKENI. V lost 3 bases and J lost 13; bases outside the gene matches: 15. CDR3 DNA: TGTGCCAGCTCACCTAGGCAGGGCGGACTAGAGACCCAGTTCTTC. Amino acid sequence: CASSPRQGGLETQFF. Drawing the rest from reference TRBV18 and TRBJ2-1, the complete variable domain is NAGVMQNPRHLVRRRGQEARLRCSPMKGHSHVYWYRQLPEEGLKFMVYLQKENIIDESGMPKERFSAEFPKEGPSILRIQQVVRGDSAAYFCASSPRQGGLETQFFGPGTRLTVL.

The genes are TRBV10-3 and TRBJ1-3, with D uncertain. Trimming took off 0 bases at V and 4 bases at J, with 16 bases between the two ends. The V gene's germline CDR1 is ENHRY and CDR2 SYGVKD. The CDR3 runs 17 residues. The CDR3 DNA sequence: TGTGCCATCAGTGAGTCTACGCCGGCCGGGTTCGGAAACACCATATATTTT. Translation: CAISESTPAGFGNTIYF.

This clonotype appeared a few times. The V call is TRBV7-8, the J call TRBJ2-1; TRBD2 is a possible D gene (6 bases). Trimming stripped 1 base from V and 4 bases from J, with 17 bases between. There are 17 residues in the CDR3. CDR1 and CDR2 from the germline V gene are SGHVS and FQNEAQ. The CDR3 reads CASSLELVGTEYNEQFF. CDR3 nucleotide sequence: TGTGCCAGCAGCTTAGAGTTAGTGGGGACTGAGTACAATGAGCAGTTCTTC.

The J gene is TRBJ2-4, the V gene TRBV12-3 or TRBV12-4; 9 nucleotides line up with TRBD2. The J call could be wrong; TRBJ2-5 is a better fit for the DNA end. The CDR3 runs to 13 residues. CDR3 amino acids: CASRPAGGETQYF. The CDR3, as DNA: TGTGCCAGCAGGCCAGCGGGGGGAGAGACCCAGTACTTC.

This clonotype showed up just a few times. V usage is TRBV20-1 and J usage is TRBJ2-5; TRBD1 matches 9 bases. The junction had 10 bases not matched to a gene; V was cut back by 6 bases and J by 5 bases. This CDR3 is 14 amino acids long. The V gene's germline CDR1 is DFQATT and CDR2 SNEGSKA (reference sequence). CDR3 DNA sequence: TGCAGTGCGCACAGGACAGGGGAGGCGGAGACCCAGTACTTC. Its protein product is CSAHRTGEAETQYF.

This rearrangement joins TRBV19 to TRBJ2-1; TRBD1 matches at 10 bases. The V gene's germline CDR1 is LNHDA and CDR2 SQIVND (reference sequence). The CDR3 runs 13 residues. V shed 9 bases, J shed 10 bases, and the junction held 9 bases outside the gene matches. The CDR3 bases are TGTGCCAGCACGACAGGGGGCTTACGGGAGCAGTTCTTC. This codes for CASTTGGLREQFF.

The rearrangement joins TRBV6-5 to TRBJ1-1; TRBD1 matches 7 bases. This CDR3 contains 16 residues. With V trimmed by 6 bases and J by 7 bases, 17 bases remained unmatched. Looked up from germline, CDR1 is MNHEY and CDR2 is SVGAGI. The CDR3 loop is CASRRPTGVTPDEAFF. The CDR3 coding sequence is TGTGCCAGCAGACGGCCCACAGGGGTGACACCAGATGAAGCTTTCTTT.

This sequence joins TRBV7-8 and TRBJ1-6; no firm D call. Trimming took off 1 base at V and 1 base at J, with 8 bases between the two ends. CDR3 length: 16 amino acids. Germline V gene data show CDR1 as SGHVS and CDR2 as FQNEAQ. The CDR3 DNA sequence: TGTGCCAGCAGCTTAGGAGGTGGGTCCTATAATTCACCCCTCCACTTT. Translating gives CASSLGGGSYNSPLHF. The full variable domain, completed using reference TRBV7-8 and TRBJ1-6, is GAGVSQSPRYKVAKRGQDVALRCDPISGHVSLFWYQQALGQGPEFLTYFQNEAQLDKSGLPSDRFFAERPEGSVSTLKIQRTQQEDSAVYLCASSLGGGSYNSPLHFGNGTRLTVT.

This clonotype was observed a few times. The chain is built from TRBV28 and TRBJ2-1; D is undetermined. CDR1 MDHEN and CDR2 SYDVKM come from the germline V gene. V lost 6 bases to trimming and J lost 15 bases, with 24 bases between them. This CDR3 region has 14 residues. The chain's CDR3 is CASSINTEIMRLFF. CDR3 bases: TGTGCCAGCAGCATAAATACCGAGATAATGAGGCTGTTCTTC. Full variable domain (missing parts from reference TRBV28 and TRBJ2-1): DVKVTQSSRYLVKRTGEKVFLECVQDMDHENMFWYRQDPGLGLRLIYFSYDVKMKEKGDIPEGYSVSREKKERFSLILESASTNQTSMYLCASSINTEIMRLFFGPGTRLTVL.

The rearrangement links TRBV7-2 to TRBJ1-1, with D hard to call. The germline CDR1 and CDR2 sequences are SGHTA and FQGNSA. With 5 bases removed from V and 4 bases from J, the gap between germline ends came to 14 bases. The CDR3 runs to 14 residues. The CDR3 loop reads CASSLAREGTEAFF. The CDR3 bases are TGTGCCAGCAGCCTGGCCCGGGAAGGCACTGAAGCTTTCTTT.

This clonotype was counted only a few times. The J gene is TRBJ2-1, the V gene TRBV20-1; the match to TRBD2 covers 7 bases. The CDR3 loop spans 14 amino acids. The germline CDR1 and CDR2 sequences are DFQATT and SNEGSKA (reference sequence). V dropped 2 bases and J dropped 3; count of bases not matched to a gene: 4. CDR3: CSARNRDYYNEQFF. Here the CDR3 DNA reads TGCAGTGCTAGAAACCGGGACTACTACAATGAGCAGTTCTTC.

This clonotype occurred a few times. The rearrangement links TRBV28 to TRBJ1-1, with 7 bases identical to TRBD1. The CDR3 is 18 residues long. V was clipped by 5 bases and J by 3 bases; unmatched bases: 18. The V gene's germline CDR1 is MDHEN and CDR2 SYDVKM. CDR3 loop: CASSPLGQAYSTDTEAFF. CDR3 bases: TGTGCCAGCAGTCCCCTAGGACAGGCTTACTCTACCGACACTGAAGCTTTCTTT.